This TCR beta chain was sequenced in a study of blood T cell repertoires in COVID-19. V dropped 3 bases and J dropped 3; count of bases not matched to a gene: 10. The germline V gene has CDR1 MNHEY and CDR2 SMNVEV (reference sequence). The CDR3 runs to 17 residues. The authors' processing: Counts of nucleated cells, estimated from reference gene primer amplification, were obtained. Sequenced by immunoSEQ multiplex PCR; TCRdb stores in-frame clones only, minus some. V and J calls and clone size come straight from that table; D and trimming were deduced from the DNA. The data show under 90,000 clones, about 80% seen once.

The receptor was isolated from a man aged 45-65 years with active or convalescent COVID-19. The chain recombines TRBV27 with TRBJ1-1, with 10 bases that match TRBD1. Source material: peripheral blood. As DNA, the CDR3 is TGTGCCAGCAGTTTCTCCTTAGCCGGGACAGGGGACACTGAAGCTTTCTTT. This gives the protein CASSFSLAGTGDTEAFF.